This is a list of T cell receptor beta chains from one sample in a study of OX40 agonist ivuxolimab in advanced cancers. Profiling relied on immunoSEQ multiplex PCR, and the TCRdb table lists in-frame clones only, not all of them. The sample has 130,000 or so clones; roughly 91% are singletons. The sequenced sample was CD4+ or CD8+ T cells sorted from blood, obtained in a trial of the OX40 agonist ivuxolimab. The source of these receptors is an adult with an advanced solid tumor such as melanoma, head and neck, liver or kidney cancer. The CDR3 runs from the conserved cysteine through the conserved F or W. D genes are given only for firm matches. A row's size may be missing; if present it is once, few, many or a size class.

j_gene	v_gene	abundance	len	d_gene	CDR3nt	CDR3aa
TRBJ1-3	TRBV18	NA	15	TRBD1	TGTGCCAGCTCACGGTCCGGACAGGGGATGGACACCATATATTTT	CASSRSGQGMDTIYF
TRBJ1-5	TRBV28	NA	15	TRBD1	TGTGCCAGCAGTCCCCCAGACAGGGCTTGGCAGCCCCAGCATTTT	CASSPPDRAWQPQHF
TRBJ1-2	TRBV7-2	NA	16	NA	TGTGCCAGCAGCTTAGCGCGGGGGGGAGCAAACTATGGCTACACCTTC	CASSLARGGANYGYTF
TRBJ2-3	TRBV19	NA	14	NA	TGTGCCAGTAGTATAGGACGGCCTACAGATACGCAGTATTTT	CASSIGRPTDTQYF
TRBJ1-5	TRBV18	NA	13	NA	TGTGCCAGCTCACCAGAAAGCAATCAGCCCCAGCATTTT	CASSPESNQPQHF
TRBJ1-1	TRBV18	once	15	NA	TGTGCCAGCTCACCGGGGCGTTCGTCGGGGACTGAAGCTTTCTTT	CASSPGRSSGTEAFF
TRBJ2-1	TRBV5-1	once	15	TRBD2	TGCGCCAGCAGCCCCGCGGGGGGGCCCTACAATGAGCAGTTCTTC	CASSPAGGPYNEQFF
TRBJ1-1	TRBV15	NA	15	TRBD1	TGTGCCACCAGCAGAGATCGGCAGGGGGAAACTGAAGCTTTCTTT	CATSRDRQGETEAFF
TRBJ1-4	TRBV19	NA	16	TRBD1	TGTGCCAGTAGTTCCCACCGTTCGGACAGGACAGAAAAACTGTTTTTT	CASSSHRSDRTEKLFF
TRBJ2-1	TRBV7-2	NA	13	NA	TGTGCCAGCAGCTTAGACCCTAACAATGAGCAGTTCTTC	CASSLDPNNEQFF
TRBJ1-2	TRBV6-5	NA	12	NA	TGTGCCAGCAAAACCCAAAACTATGGCTACACCTTC	CASKTQNYGYTF
TRBJ1-2	TRBV19	NA	16	NA	TGTGCCAGTAGTATTGGAACAGGAGCAACTAACTATGGCTACACCTTC	CASSIGTGATNYGYTF
TRBJ2-7	TRBV7-2	NA	12	NA	TGTGCCAGCAGCCGACAGGTCTACGAGCAGTACTTC	CASSRQVYEQYF
TRBJ1-2	TRBV2	NA	13	NA	TGTGCCAGCAGGAGAGAGGAGCTCTATGGCTACACCTTC	CASRREELYGYTF
TRBJ1-3	TRBV28	NA	13	NA	TGTGCCAGCAGTTTACGTGGTGGAAACACCATATATTTT	CASSLRGGNTIYF
TRBJ1-5	TRBV2	NA	17	NA	TGTGCCAGCAGTGGGATAGGAGGTATAACGAGCAATCAGCCCCAGCATTTT	CASSGIGGITSNQPQHF
TRBJ2-7	TRBV28	NA	16	TRBD1	TGTGCCAGCAGTGCCTCCCGTGGGACAGGGTCTCACGAGCAGTACTTC	CASSASRGTGSHEQYF
TRBJ1-2	TRBV4-2	NA	15	NA	TGTGCCAGCAGCCAAGATAGGGCAGGCCAATATGGCTACACCTTC	CASSQDRAGQYGYTF
TRBJ2-1	TRBV7-2	NA	15	TRBD2	TGTGCCAGCAGCTTGGGACTAGCGGGGAACAATGAGCAGTTCTTC	CASSLGLAGNNEQFF
TRBJ1-4	TRBV2	few	11	NA	TGTGCCAGCAGTGGCTATGAAAAACTGTTTTTT	CASSGYEKLFF
TRBJ1-2	TRBV5-1	NA	14	TRBD1	TGCGCCAGCAGCTCCGACAGGGTTAGTTATGGCTACACCTTC	CASSSDRVSYGYTF
TRBJ1-2	TRBV7-9	NA	15	NA	TGTGCCAGCAGCCCCGGGACTTCCGGGAACTATGGCTACACCTTC	CASSPGTSGNYGYTF
TRBJ1-1	TRBV20-1	NA	11	NA	TGCAGTGCGCAAAGAGGGGTGGAAGCTTTCTTT	CSAQRGVEAFF
TRBJ2-7	TRBV7-6	NA	15	NA	TGTGCCAGCAGCTTATTTCCCCTTGGCGGGCGGGAGCAGTACTTC	CASSLFPLGGREQYF
TRBJ1-3	TRBV28	NA	15	TRBD1	TGTGCCAGCAGTATAAGGGACAGACGGCGAAACACCATATATTTT	CASSIRDRRRNTIYF
TRBJ1-2	TRBV25-1	NA	15	NA	TGTGCCAGCAGTGAATATTCCGGTGCTGGTGGTGGCTACACCTTC	CASSEYSGAGGGYTF
TRBJ1-4	TRBV5-8	NA	17	NA	TGTGCCAGCAGCCCCTTCGTTGTTGCAGGGATAAATGAAAAACTGTTTTTT	CASSPFVVAGINEKLFF
TRBJ2-7	TRBV29-1	NA	12	NA	TGCAGCGTTGAACGGGGGTCCTACGAGCAGTACTTC	CSVERGSYEQYF
TRBJ2-7	TRBV6-1	NA	15	TRBD1	TGTGCCAGCAGTGAATGGGACAGGTTACGGGGCGAGCAGCACTTC	CASSEWDRLRGEQHF
TRBJ2-5	TRBV28	once	15	NA	TGTGCCAGCAGTTTCATGAACTATTACCAAGAGACCCAGTACTTC	CASSFMNYYQETQYF
TRBJ2-3	TRBV5-1	few	16	TRBD2	TGCGCCAGCAGCTTGGAGCCGGGGGGGCCAGGGGATACGCAGTATTTT	CASSLEPGGPGDTQYF
TRBJ2-6	TRBV19	NA	17	TRBD1	TGTGCCAGTAATAACCCGGGACAGGGCTCTGGGGCCAACGTCCTGACTTTC	CASNNPGQGSGANVLTF
TRBJ1-1	TRBV6-6	NA	13	NA	TGTGCCAGCAGTTACACCCTACAAAATGAAGCTTTCTTT	CASSYTLQNEAFF
TRBJ2-3	TRBV15	NA	16	TRBD2	TGTGCCACCAAAGCCCCTCTAGCGGGGGTCACAGATACGCAGTATTTT	CATKAPLAGVTDTQYF
TRBJ2-5	TRBV4-1	NA	13	NA	TGCGCCAGCAGCCAAGGATTTCGGGAGACCCAGTACTTC	CASSQGFRETQYF
TRBJ2-2	TRBV5-7	NA	19	TRBD2	TGTGCCAGCACCCCATTGGTCGTATGGGAGGGCCTGAACACCGGGGAGCTGTTTTTT	CASTPLVVWEGLNTGELFF
TRBJ2-5	TRBV7-3	NA	14	TRBD2	TGTGCCAGCAGCTTAACCCCTAGCGGGGGCGGCGGGGACTTC	CASSLTPSGGGGDF
TRBJ1-4	TRBV2	NA	14	NA	TGTGCCAGCAGTGTTGAATCAACTAATGAAAAACTGTTTTTT	CASSVESTNEKLFF
TRBJ2-7	TRBV7-2	NA	18	TRBD1	TGTGCCAGCAGCTTACAGCCGACCGGGACAGGGGGTGTTGGCGAGCAGTACTTC	CASSLQPTGTGGVGEQYF
TRBJ2-7	TRBV18	NA	12	NA	TGTGCCAGCTCACCAGACAGCTACGAGCAGTACTTC	CASSPDSYEQYF
TRBJ1-1	TRBV27	NA	16	NA	TGTGCCAGCAGTTCCCCCGCGACCGGGGCGGGCACTGAAGCTTTCTTT	CASSSPATGAGTEAFF
TRBJ1-1	TRBV4-3	NA	17	NA	TGCGCCAGCAGCCAAGGGGTATCCGACGGTATGAACACTGAAGCTTTCTTT	CASSQGVSDGMNTEAFF
TRBJ1-3	TRBV11-2	once	15	TRBD1	TGTGCCAGCAGCGCGTCGACAGGGAAAGGAAACACCATATATTTT	CASSASTGKGNTIYF
TRBJ1-3	TRBV4-1	NA	17	NA	TGCGCCAGCAGCCGGGATGGGACTATGGGCTCTGGAAACACCATATATTTT	CASSRDGTMGSGNTIYF
TRBJ2-2	TRBV6-4	NA	15	TRBD2	TGTGCCAGCAGTGATAGCGGGAGGGCCTCCGGGGAGCTGTTTTTT	CASSDSGRASGELFF
TRBJ1-4	TRBV9	NA	14	TRBD1	TGTGCCAGCAGCCCGACAGGGAGGAATGAAAAACTGTTTTTT	CASSPTGRNEKLFF
TRBJ2-2	TRBV18	NA	18	NA	TGTGCCAGCTCACCAGAAGCGTTAAGGCAGGGCAACACCGGGGAGCTGTTTTTT	CASSPEALRQGNTGELFF
TRBJ1-5	TRBV6-6	NA	14	TRBD1	TGTGCCAGCAGAAAGACAGGGGGCAATCAGCCCCAGCATTTT	CASRKTGGNQPQHF
TRBJ2-7	TRBV4-3	NA	14	TRBD1	TGCGCCAGCAGCCCCGGGACAGGGACCTACGAGCAGTACTTC	CASSPGTGTYEQYF
TRBJ1-4	TRBV7-9	NA	14	NA	TGTGCCAGCCGACGGACTTTCACTAATGAAAAACTGTTTTTT	CASRRTFTNEKLFF
TRBJ2-2	TRBV4-3	NA	20	TRBD2	TGCGCCAGCAGTCGGAGTAATAACCTGGGACTAGCGGGACAAGCCGGGGAGCTGTTTTTT	CASSRSNNLGLAGQAGELFF
TRBJ2-3	TRBV6-4	NA	13	NA	TGTGCCAGCAGTGCCATGACGGGGGATACGCAGTATTTT	CASSAMTGDTQYF
TRBJ1-1	TRBV21-1	NA	14	NA	TGTGCCCGCCGCGGACAGGGGGTGGGTCCTGAAGCTTTCTTT	CARRGQGVGPEAFF
TRBJ2-3	TRBV11-2	NA	17	TRBD2	TGTGCCAGCAGCTCCCTATCCGGGCGGGGGGCTTTTTATACGCAGTATTTT	CASSSLSGRGAFYTQYF
TRBJ1-1	TRBV10-3	NA	15	NA	TGTGCCATCAGTGAGTCGTTACCAACCAACACTGAAGCTTTCTTT	CAISESLPTNTEAFF
TRBJ2-5	TRBV4-3	NA	13	NA	TGCGCCAGCAGCCAAGACAGGGAAGAGACCCAGTACTTC	CASSQDREETQYF
TRBJ1-6	TRBV7-9	NA	17	NA	TGTGCCAGCAGCCAAGATGGATTCGACGCAAAGAATTCACCCCTCCACTTT	CASSQDGFDAKNSPLHF
TRBJ1-2	TRBV29-1	NA	14	TRBD1	TGCAGCGTTAGGCAGGGGGCGCGAAACTATGGCTACACCTTC	CSVRQGARNYGYTF
TRBJ1-5	TRBV6-6	NA	15	NA	TGTGCCAGCAGTTACGGGGGACGTGCCAATCAGCCCCAGCATTTT	CASSYGGRANQPQHF